Listed here are 10 T cell receptor beta chains from one sample, sequenced in a study of cytotoxic CD8 clonotypes in ibrutinib-treated CLL. Using immunoSEQ multiplex PCR, the repertoire was profiled, and TCRdb retains in-frame clones only, with some absent. The sample records a few hundred thousand clones, approximately 67% being singletons. The sequences come from PBMCs, collected after 36 months of ibrutinib treatment. These receptors all come from a human donor with chronic lymphocytic leukemia.

This clone was counted only a few times. V is TRBV12-5 and J is TRBJ1-2; 8 bases match TRBD1. With 2 bases clipped from V and 5 bases from J, the junction kept 7 bases outside the gene matches. Looked up from germline, CDR1 is LGHNT and CDR2 is FRNRAP. This CDR3 has 15 residues. The CDR3 DNA is TGTGCTAGTGGTTTGATTACAGGGGGTCGGTATGGCTACACCTTC. Amino acids: CASGLITGGRYGYTF.

This chain connects TRBV5-1 to TRBJ1-1; D possibly corresponds to TRBD1 (5 bases). Germline V lookup: CDR1 SGHRS, CDR2 YFSETQ. The CDR3 consists of 14 residues. Trimming cost V 2 bases and J 1 base, with 9 bases left between them. The CDR3 here is CASSFPGRNTEAFF. The CDR3 nucleotides are TGCGCCAGCAGCTTCCCAGGGCGGAACACTGAAGCTTTCTTT.

The rearrangement joins TRBV2 to TRBJ2-1, with D hard to call. CDR1 and CDR2 (germline): SNHLY, FYNNEI. Deletions cut 5 bases from V and 3 bases from J, with 14 bases between. This CDR3 spans 15 amino acids. DNA of the CDR3: TGTGCCAGCAGTCGAAGCAACTCTATCTACAATGAGCAGTTCTTC. It encodes CASSRSNSIYNEQFF.

The chain recombines TRBV7-9 with TRBJ1-5, with 8 bases matching TRBD1. In germline, CDR1 is SEHNR, CDR2 FQNEAQ (reference sequence). The CDR3 sequence is 15 residues long. With 9 bases clipped from V and 6 bases from J, the junction kept 13 bases outside the gene matches. CDR3 sequence (DNA): TGTGCCAGGACTCAGGGGGCGGGTGGGAGTCAGCCCCAGCATTTT. This sequence encodes CARTQGAGGSQPQHF.

The table lists this clone with a few counts. This chain connects TRBV5-6 to TRBJ2-2, with D possibly matching TRBD1 (5 bases). Trimming shortened V by 0 bases and J by 4 bases, and 13 bases separated the two germline ends. Per the germline V gene, CDR1 is SGHDT and CDR2 is YYEEEE. The CDR3 runs to 16 residues. This chain's CDR3 is CASSLVPGSSTGELFF. The CDR3 nucleotides read TGTGCCAGCAGCTTGGTACCAGGGTCGTCCACCGGGGAGCTGTTTTTT.

This clone was counted between two and nine times. This chain joins TRBV7-6 and TRBJ2-5; 11 bases fit TRBD2. The CDR3 loop spans 15 amino acids. Trimming took 5 bases from V and 5 from J; bases not matched to a gene: 7. Per germline, CDR1 SGHVS and CDR2 FNYEAQ. The CDR3 loop is CASSPLAGGRETQYF. Written as DNA, the CDR3 is TGTGCCAGCAGCCCCTTAGCGGGGGGGCGGGAGACCCAGTACTTC.

This clone was detected only a few times. The chain employs TRBV7-9 and TRBJ2-1; 9 bases line up with TRBD2. Germline CDR1 reads SEHNR; CDR2 reads FQNEAQ (reference sequence). The CDR3 spans 13 residues. The CDR3: CSIGTSNYNEQFF. In DNA form, the CDR3 reads TGTTCAATCGGGACTAGCAACTACAATGAGCAGTTCTTC.

This sequence joins TRBV18 and TRBJ2-1, with TRBD1 matching over 9 bases. V trimming: 3 bases; J trimming: 7 bases; junction bases outside the gene matches: 1. Germline V gives CDR1 KGHSH, CDR2 LQKENI. This CDR3 region has 13 residues. The CDR3 nucleotides are TGTGCCAGCTCACCGGGACAGGGAAATGAGCAGTTCTTC. Translating it yields CASSPGQGNEQFF.

The chain carries TRBV9 and TRBJ1-2, with 7 bases matching TRBD1. V shed 4 bases, J shed 4 bases, and the junction held 13 bases outside the gene matches. CDR1 and CDR2 (germline): SGDLS, YYNGEE. The CDR3 length is 16 residues. The CDR3 DNA follows: TGTGCCAGCAGCCCCCGCGGGACAGCAGTACCCTATGGCTACACCTTC. This sequence encodes CASSPRGTAVPYGYTF.

The chain combines TRBV20-1 with TRBJ1-2; D uncertain. V was shortened by 7 bases and J by 5 bases, with 8 bases between the two germline ends. Germline V gene data show CDR1 as DFQATT and CDR2 as SNEGSKA (reference sequence). The CDR3 length is 10 residues. CDR3 loop: CSGSQYGYTF. The CDR3 nucleotides read TGCAGTGGAAGCCAATATGGCTACACCTTC.